Listed below are T cell receptor beta chains from one sample, sequenced in a study of blood T cell repertoires in COVID-19. This table comes from immunoSEQ multiplex PCR, and its TCRdb copy is limited to in-frame clones, with some not included. The sample consists of 110,000 to 150,000 clones, approximately 80% of them appearing once. Sequencing was carried out using peripheral blood. The receptors derive from a woman aged 50 to 60 with acute or convalescent COVID-19. CDR3s include the opening cysteine and the closing phenylalanine or tryptophan. A D gene is named only where the DNA matches it firmly. Clone size appears in some rows only: once, few, many, or a class for an expanded clone.

J: TRBJ1-1
length: 10
size: .
D: .
V: TRBV11-2
DNA: TGTGCCAGCAGGGCAACTGAAGCTTTCTTT
CDR3: CASRATEAFF

J: TRBJ2-1
length: 14
size: once
D: TRBD1
V: TRBV19
DNA: TGTGCCAGCGACAGGGGTATCACCTACAATGAGCAGTTCTTC
CDR3: CASDRGITYNEQFF

J: TRBJ2-5
length: 15
size: .
D: TRBD2
V: TRBV18
DNA: TGTGCCAGCTCACCGTCTAGCGGGCCCGGGGAGACCCAGTACTTC
CDR3: CASSPSSGPGETQYF

J: TRBJ1-1
length: 15
size: .
D: .
V: TRBV6-2/TRBV6-3
DNA: TGTGCCAGCAGCGTATGGGCGGGGGTTAACACTGAAGCTTTCTTT
CDR3: CASSVWAGVNTEAFF

J: TRBJ1-1
length: 17
size: .
D: TRBD1
V: TRBV5-4
DNA: TGTGCCAGCAGTCCCGGGACAGGGGGACTCATGAACACTGAAGCTTTCTTT
CDR3: CASSPGTGGLMNTEAFF

J: TRBJ2-3
length: 15
size: .
D: TRBD1
V: TRBV13
DNA: TGTGCCAGCAGCCTTCCCCCAGGGGGCGTTGATACGCAGTATTTT
CDR3: CASSLPPGGVDTQYF

J: TRBJ2-3
length: 15
size: .
D: .
V: TRBV28
DNA: TGTGCCAGCAGTTTACCCCCGCTAGCTGGTGATACGCAGTATTTT
CDR3: CASSLPPLAGDTQYF

J: TRBJ2-5
length: 14
size: .
D: TRBD2
V: TRBV6-5
DNA: TGTGCCAGCAGGAGAGCGACTAGCGGGGAGACCCAGTACTTC
CDR3: CASRRATSGETQYF

J: TRBJ1-3
length: 15
size: .
D: .
V: TRBV5-8
DNA: TGTGCCAGCAGCTCGGGGACTCTCTCTGGAAACACCATATATTTT
CDR3: CASSSGTLSGNTIYF

J: TRBJ2-5
length: 14
size: .
D: .
V: TRBV10-3
DNA: TGTGCCATCAGTGATACCACAGGGTTGGAGACCCAGTACTTC
CDR3: CAISDTTGLETQYF

J: TRBJ1-6
length: 15
size: .
D: TRBD1
V: TRBV6-1
DNA: TGTGCCAGCAGTGACGGGACAGGGGAGGGTTCACCCCTCCACTTT
CDR3: CASSDGTGEGSPLHF

J: TRBJ2-2
length: 15
size: .
D: TRBD2
V: TRBV5-4
DNA: TGTGCCAGCGGGACTAGCGGGGGGGCGGCCGGGGAGCTGTTTTTT
CDR3: CASGTSGGAAGELFF

J: TRBJ2-7
length: 14
size: .
D: TRBD2
V: TRBV6-2/TRBV6-3
DNA: TGTGCCAGCAGCACCGTCAGCGGGGCCAACGAGCAGTACTTC
CDR3: CASSTVSGANEQYF

J: TRBJ1-1
length: 15
size: .
D: TRBD1
V: TRBV7-9
DNA: TGTGCCAGCAGCTTGGGACAGCTAATGAACACTGAAGCTTTCTTT
CDR3: CASSLGQLMNTEAFF

J: TRBJ2-7
length: 13
size: .
D: .
V: TRBV18
DNA: TGTGCCAGCTCACCCGGGGAGTCCTACGAGCAGTACTTC
CDR3: CASSPGESYEQYF

J: TRBJ2-3
length: 12
size: once
D: .
V: TRBV10-3
DNA: TGTGCCATCAGTGAGCCCCAGGGAACGCAGTATTTT
CDR3: CAISEPQGTQYF

J: TRBJ2-3
length: 15
size: .
D: TRBD2
V: TRBV18
DNA: TGTGCCAGCTCAGAGATAGCGGGGGGCACAGATACGCAGTATTTT
CDR3: CASSEIAGGTDTQYF

J: TRBJ1-1
length: 14
size: few
D: TRBD1
V: TRBV2
DNA: TGTGCCCCCAGGGGGAATAGTATAAGCACTGAAGCTTTCTTT
CDR3: CAPRGNSISTEAFF

J: TRBJ1-5
length: 15
size: .
D: TRBD1
V: TRBV3-1/TRBV3-2
DNA: TGTGCCAGCAGCCAAGGGACAGGAGGGAATCAGCCCCAGCATTTT
CDR3: CASSQGTGGNQPQHF

J: TRBJ2-5
length: 14
size: .
D: .
V: TRBV18
DNA: TGTGCCAGCTCACCATCCGGGACTGAAGAGACCCAGTACTTC
CDR3: CASSPSGTEETQYF

J: TRBJ2-7
length: 14
size: .
D: TRBD1
V: TRBV6-6
DNA: TGTGCCAGCGATACAGGGGGCGAAGTCTACGAGCAGTACTTC
CDR3: CASDTGGEVYEQYF

J: TRBJ1-6
length: 15
size: .
D: TRBD1
V: TRBV18
DNA: TGTGCCAGCTCACCATTGTTGGACAGGGGTTCACCCCTCCACTTT
CDR3: CASSPLLDRGSPLHF